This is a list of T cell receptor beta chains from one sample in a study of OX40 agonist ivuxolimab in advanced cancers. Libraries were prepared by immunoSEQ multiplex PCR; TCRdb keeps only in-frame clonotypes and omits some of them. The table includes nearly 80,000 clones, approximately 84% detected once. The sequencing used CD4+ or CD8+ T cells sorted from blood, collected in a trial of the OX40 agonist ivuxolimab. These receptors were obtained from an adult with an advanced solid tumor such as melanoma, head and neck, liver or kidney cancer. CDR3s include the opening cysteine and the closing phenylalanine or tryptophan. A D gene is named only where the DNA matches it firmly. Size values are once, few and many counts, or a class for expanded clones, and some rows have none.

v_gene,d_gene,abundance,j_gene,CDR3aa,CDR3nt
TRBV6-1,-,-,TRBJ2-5,CASSEAWGGAETQYF,TGTGCCAGCAGTGAAGCATGGGGGGGCGCGGAGACCCAGTACTTC
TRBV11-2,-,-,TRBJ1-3,CASSGQGTVSGNTIYF,TGTGCCAGCAGCGGCCAGGGGACCGTCTCTGGAAACACCATATATTTT
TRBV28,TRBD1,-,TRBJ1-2,CASSLADRDYGYTF,TGTGCCAGCAGTTTGGCCGACAGGGACTATGGCTACACCTTC
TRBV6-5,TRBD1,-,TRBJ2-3,CASSFGQGTTDTQYF,TGTGCCAGCAGCTTCGGACAGGGGACAACAGATACGCAGTATTTT
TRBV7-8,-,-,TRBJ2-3,CASSFVSERGQYF,TGTGCCAGCAGCTTCGTCTCGGAGAGGGGGCAGTATTTT
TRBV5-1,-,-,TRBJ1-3,CASSLEGGAGNTIYF,TGCGCCAGCAGCTTGGAAGGGGGAGCTGGAAACACCATATATTTT
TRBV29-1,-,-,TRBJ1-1,CSGTSNTEAFF,TGCAGCGGGACCTCGAACACTGAAGCTTTCTTT
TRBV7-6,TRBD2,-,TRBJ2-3,CASSLAGRGLSTDTQYF,TGTGCCAGCAGCCTCGCCGGGCGGGGACTAAGCACAGATACGCAGTATTTT
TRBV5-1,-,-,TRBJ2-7,CASSLEDRAMQYF,TGCGCCAGCAGCTTGGAGGACAGAGCGATGCAGTACTTC
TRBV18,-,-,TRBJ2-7,CASSPPAHEQYF,TGTGCCAGCTCACCACCGGCGCACGAGCAGTACTTC
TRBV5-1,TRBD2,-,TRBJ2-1,CASSLVGGSSYNEQFF,TGCGCCAGCAGCTTGGTTGGCGGGAGCTCCTACAATGAGCAGTTCTTC
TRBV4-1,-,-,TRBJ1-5,CASSQGGLDQPQHF,TGCGCCAGCAGCCAAGGGGGGCTGGATCAGCCCCAGCATTTT
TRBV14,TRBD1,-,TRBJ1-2,CASSRPGQGYGYTF,TGTGCCAGCAGCCGTCCTGGACAGGGCTATGGCTACACCTTC
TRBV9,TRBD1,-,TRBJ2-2,CASSSRPGTGGPGELFF,TGTGCCAGCAGCAGTAGACCCGGGACAGGAGGACCCGGGGAGCTGTTTTTT
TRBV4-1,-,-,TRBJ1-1,CASNIWTGGTEAFF,TGCGCCAGCAATATTTGGACGGGCGGCACTGAAGCTTTCTTT
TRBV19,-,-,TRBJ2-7,CASSIGGFSYEQYF,TGTGCCAGTAGTATTGGCGGTTTCTCCTACGAGCAGTACTTC
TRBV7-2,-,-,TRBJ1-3,CASSLVKVSSSGNTIYF,TGTGCCAGCAGCTTAGTAAAGGTCTCGTCCTCTGGAAACACCATATATTTT
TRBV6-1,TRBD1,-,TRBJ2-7,CASSRDRAYEQYF,TGTGCCAGCAGTAGGGACAGGGCCTACGAGCAGTACTTC
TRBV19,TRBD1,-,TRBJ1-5,CATMHRGSYQPQHF,TGTGCCACCATGCACAGGGGTAGCTATCAGCCCCAGCATTTT
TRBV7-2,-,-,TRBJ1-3,CASSFRGGNTIYF,TGTGCCAGCAGCTTTCGGGGTGGAAACACCATATATTTT
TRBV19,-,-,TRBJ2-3,CASSSLGGSTDTQYF,TGTGCCAGTAGTAGTTTGGGCGGGAGCACAGATACGCAGTATTTT
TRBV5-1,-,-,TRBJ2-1,CASSLGPRMGNEQFF,TGCGCCAGCAGCCTAGGCCCCAGGATGGGCAATGAGCAGTTCTTC
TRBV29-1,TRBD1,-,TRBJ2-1,CSVEDSGQGYNEQFF,TGCAGCGTTGAAGATTCGGGACAGGGATACAATGAGCAGTTCTTC
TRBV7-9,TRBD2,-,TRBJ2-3,CASSLRGLAGPSTDTQYF,TGTGCCAGCAGCTTAAGGGGGCTAGCGGGACCCAGCACAGATACGCAGTATTTT
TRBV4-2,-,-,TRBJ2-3,CASSLRLTGDTQYF,TGTGCCAGCAGCCTTCGGCTCACTGGGGATACGCAGTATTTT
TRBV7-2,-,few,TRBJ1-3,CASSLVIGNTIYF,TGTGCCAGCAGCTTAGTGATCGGGAACACCATATATTTT
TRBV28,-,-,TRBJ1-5,CASSLGRGDGKPQHF,TGTGCCAGCAGTTTAGGTCGGGGCGACGGTAAGCCCCAGCATTTT
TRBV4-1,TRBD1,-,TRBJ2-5,CASSKTGTALETQYF,TGCGCCAGCAGCAAAACCGGGACAGCGCTTGAGACCCAGTACTTC
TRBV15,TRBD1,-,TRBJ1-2,CATSGVQGANYGYTF,TGTGCCACCAGCGGCGTCCAGGGGGCTAACTATGGCTACACCTTC
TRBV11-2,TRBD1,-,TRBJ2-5,CASSTGGLLETQYF,TGTGCCAGCAGTACAGGGGGCTTACTTGAGACCCAGTACTTC
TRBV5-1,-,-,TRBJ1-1,CASRYGVENTEAFF,TGCGCCAGCAGGTACGGGGTGGAGAACACTGAAGCTTTCTTT
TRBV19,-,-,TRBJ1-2,CASSIETGSGYTF,TGTGCCAGTAGTATAGAAACAGGTTCTGGCTACACCTTC
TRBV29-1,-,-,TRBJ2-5,CSTRQTWGETQYF,TGCAGCACCAGACAGACTTGGGGGGAGACCCAGTACTTC
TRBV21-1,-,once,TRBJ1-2,CASSKGELSTGGACYTF,TGTGCCAGCAGCAAAGGGGAACTATCGACAGGGGGCGCCTGCTACACCTTC
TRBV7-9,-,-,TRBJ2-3,CASSLGFAEITDTQYF,TGTGCCAGCAGCTTAGGTTTTGCGGAGATCACAGATACGCAGTATTTT
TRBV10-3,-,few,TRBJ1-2,CAISESPRDGYTF,TGTGCCATCAGTGAGTCCCCCAGGGATGGCTACACCTTC
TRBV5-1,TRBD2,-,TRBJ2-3,CASSKVGGLAGAKASTDTQYF,TGCGCCAGCAGCAAGGTCGGGGGACTAGCGGGAGCCAAAGCTAGCACAGATACGCAGTATTTT
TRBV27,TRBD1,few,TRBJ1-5,CASRNRGYSNQPQHF,TGTGCCAGCAGGAACAGGGGATATAGCAATCAGCCCCAGCATTTT
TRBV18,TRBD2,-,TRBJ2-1,CASSPLGGSSYNEQFF,TGTGCCAGCTCACCACTCGGCGGGAGCTCCTACAATGAGCAGTTCTTC
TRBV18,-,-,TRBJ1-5,CASSPLGQPQHF,TGTGCCAGCTCACCCCTGGGTCAGCCCCAGCATTTT
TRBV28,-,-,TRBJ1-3,CASRRGGSQNTIYF,TGTGCCAGCCGGAGGGGAGGGTCCCAGAACACCATATATTTT
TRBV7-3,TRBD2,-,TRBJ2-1,CASSWAGGAYNEQFF,TGTGCCAGCAGTTGGGCGGGAGGGGCCTACAATGAGCAGTTCTTC
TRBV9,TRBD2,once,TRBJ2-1,CASSVARGGGPSSYNEQFF,TGTGCCAGCAGCGTAGCCCGGGGGGGAGGCCCGAGCTCCTACAATGAGCAGTTCTTC
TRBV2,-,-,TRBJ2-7,CARQESSYEQYF,TGTGCCAGACAGGAGAGCTCCTACGAGCAGTACTTC
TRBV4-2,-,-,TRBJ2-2,CASSHERGYTGELFF,TGTGCCAGCAGCCATGAACGGGGGTATACCGGGGAGCTGTTTTTT